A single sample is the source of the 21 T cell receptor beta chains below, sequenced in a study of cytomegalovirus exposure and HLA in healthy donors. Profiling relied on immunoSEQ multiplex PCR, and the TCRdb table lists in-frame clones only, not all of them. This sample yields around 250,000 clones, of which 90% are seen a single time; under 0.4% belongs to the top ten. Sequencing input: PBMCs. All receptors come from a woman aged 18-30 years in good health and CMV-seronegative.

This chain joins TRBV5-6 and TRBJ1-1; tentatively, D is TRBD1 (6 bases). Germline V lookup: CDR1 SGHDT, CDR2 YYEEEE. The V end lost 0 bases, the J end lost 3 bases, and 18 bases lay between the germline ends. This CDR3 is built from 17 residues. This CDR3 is CASSLVTVGARYTEAFF. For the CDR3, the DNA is TGTGCCAGCAGCTTGGTGACAGTGGGGGCGAGGTACACTGAAGCTTTCTTT.

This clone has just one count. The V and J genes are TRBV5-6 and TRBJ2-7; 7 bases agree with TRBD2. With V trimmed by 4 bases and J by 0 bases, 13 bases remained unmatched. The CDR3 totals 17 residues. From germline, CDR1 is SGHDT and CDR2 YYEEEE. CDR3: CASSLASLAVSSYEQYF. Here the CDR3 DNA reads TGTGCCAGCAGCCTGGCGTCCCTAGCGGTTAGCTCCTACGAGCAGTACTTC. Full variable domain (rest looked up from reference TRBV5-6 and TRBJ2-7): DAGVTQSPTHLIKTRGQQVTLRCSPKSGHDTVSWYQQALGQGPQFIFQYYEEEERQRGNFPDRFSGHQFPNYSSELNVNALLLGDSALYLCASSLASLAVSSYEQYFGPGTRLTVT.

The DNA of the CDR3 is TGTGCCTGGAAACTAACCTATAGGCAGGGGTATAATTCACCCCTCCACTTT. It codes for CAWKLTYRQGYNSPLHF. The chain carries TRBV30 and TRBJ1-6; D is possibly TRBD1 (6 bases). Per the germline V gene, CDR1 is GTSNPN and CDR2 is SVGIG (reference sequence). V was pared by 4 bases and J by 4 bases, with 20 bases between. The CDR3 totals 17 residues.

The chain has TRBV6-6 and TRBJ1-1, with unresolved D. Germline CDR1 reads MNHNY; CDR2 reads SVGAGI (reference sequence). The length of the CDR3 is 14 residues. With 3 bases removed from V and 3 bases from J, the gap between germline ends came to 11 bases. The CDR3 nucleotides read TGTGCCAGCAGTTATGACAAGGCGCACACTGAAGCTTTCTTT. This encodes CASSYDKAHTEAFF.

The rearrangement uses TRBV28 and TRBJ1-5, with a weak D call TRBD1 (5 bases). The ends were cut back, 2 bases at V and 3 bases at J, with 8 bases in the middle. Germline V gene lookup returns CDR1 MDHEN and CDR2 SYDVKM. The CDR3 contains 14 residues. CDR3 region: CASSLSRANQPQHF. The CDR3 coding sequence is TGTGCCAGCAGTTTAAGCAGGGCCAATCAGCCCCAGCATTTT.

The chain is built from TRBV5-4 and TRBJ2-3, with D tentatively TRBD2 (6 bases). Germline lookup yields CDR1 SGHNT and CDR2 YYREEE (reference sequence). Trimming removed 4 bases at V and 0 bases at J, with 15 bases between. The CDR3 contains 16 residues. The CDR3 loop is CASSPRAGGSTDTQYF. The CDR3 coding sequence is TGTGCCAGCAGCCCCCGCGCCGGGGGTAGCACAGATACGCAGTATTTT.

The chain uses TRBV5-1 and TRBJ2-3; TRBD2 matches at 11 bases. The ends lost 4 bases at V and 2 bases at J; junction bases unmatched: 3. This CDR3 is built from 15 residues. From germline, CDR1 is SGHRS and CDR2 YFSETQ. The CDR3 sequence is CASSGGLADTDTQYF. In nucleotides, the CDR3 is TGCGCCAGCAGCGGGGGACTAGCGGACACAGATACGCAGTATTTT.

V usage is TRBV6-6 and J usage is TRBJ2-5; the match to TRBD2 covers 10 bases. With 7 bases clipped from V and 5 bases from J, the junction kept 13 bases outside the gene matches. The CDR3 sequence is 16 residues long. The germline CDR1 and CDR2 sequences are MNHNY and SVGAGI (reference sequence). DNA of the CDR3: TGTGCCAGCACCCTGGGCCCAGCGGGGGGGCAGGAGACCCAGTACTTC. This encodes CASTLGPAGGQETQYF.

CDR3 residues: CATTPRLADTQYF. As DNA, the CDR3 is TGTGCCACGACCCCGAGACTAGCAGATACGCAGTATTTT. V and J are TRBV15 and TRBJ2-3; a possible D gene is TRBD2 (6 bases). This CDR3 comprises 13 residues. Trimming left V 9 bases short and J 4 bases short, with 14 bases between. Germline lookup yields CDR1 LNHNV and CDR2 YYDKDF (reference sequence). The complete variable domain, with remaining parts taken from reference TRBV15 and TRBJ2-3, reads DAMVIQNPRYQVTQFGKPVTLSCSQTLNHNVMYWYQQKSSQAPKLLFHYYDKDFNNEADTPDNFQSRRPNTSFCFLDIRSPGLGDTAMYLCATTPRLADTQYFGPGTRLTVL.

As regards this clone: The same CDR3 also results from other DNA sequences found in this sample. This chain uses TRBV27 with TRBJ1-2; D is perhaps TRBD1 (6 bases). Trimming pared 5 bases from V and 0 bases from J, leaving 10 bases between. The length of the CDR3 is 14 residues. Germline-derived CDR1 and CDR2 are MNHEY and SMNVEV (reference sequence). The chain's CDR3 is CASSTDRANYGYTF. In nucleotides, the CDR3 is TGTGCCAGCAGTACGGACAGAGCTAACTATGGCTACACCTTC.

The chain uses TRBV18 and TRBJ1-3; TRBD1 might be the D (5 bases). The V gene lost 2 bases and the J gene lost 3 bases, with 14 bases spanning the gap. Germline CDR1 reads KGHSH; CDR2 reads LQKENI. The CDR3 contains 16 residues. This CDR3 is CASSPFETAYGNTIYF. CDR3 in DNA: TGTGCCAGCTCACCATTCGAGACAGCCTATGGAAACACCATATATTTT. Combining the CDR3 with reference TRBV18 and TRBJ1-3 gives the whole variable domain NAGVMQNPRHLVRRRGQEARLRCSPMKGHSHVYWYRQLPEEGLKFMVYLQKENIIDESGMPKERFSAEFPKEGPSILRIQQVVRGDSAAYFCASSPFETAYGNTIYFGEGSWLTVV.

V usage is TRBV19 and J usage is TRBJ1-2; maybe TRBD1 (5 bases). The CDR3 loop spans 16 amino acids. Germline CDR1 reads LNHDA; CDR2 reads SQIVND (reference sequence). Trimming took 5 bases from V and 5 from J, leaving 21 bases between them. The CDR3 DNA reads TGTGCCAGTAGTGCCTCCGGGACTTCGAGTTATTATGGCTACACCTTC. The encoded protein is CASSASGTSSYYGYTF.

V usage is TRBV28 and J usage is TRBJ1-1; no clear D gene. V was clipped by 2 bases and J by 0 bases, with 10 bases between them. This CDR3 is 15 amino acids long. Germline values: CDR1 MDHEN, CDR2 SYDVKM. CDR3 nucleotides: TGTGCCAGCAGTTTAATTCGGAGCCTGAACACTGAAGCTTTCTTT. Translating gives CASSLIRSLNTEAFF.

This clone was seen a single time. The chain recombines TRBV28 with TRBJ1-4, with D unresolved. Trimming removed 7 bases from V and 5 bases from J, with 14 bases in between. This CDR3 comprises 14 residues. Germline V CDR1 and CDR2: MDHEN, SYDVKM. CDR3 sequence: CASKISGGNEKLFF. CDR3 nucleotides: TGTGCCAGCAAAATAAGTGGAGGGAATGAAAAACTGTTTTTT. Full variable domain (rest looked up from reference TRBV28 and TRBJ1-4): DVKVTQSSRYLVKRTGEKVFLECVQDMDHENMFWYRQDPGLGLRLIYFSYDVKMKEKGDIPEGYSVSREKKERFSLILESASTNQTSMYLCASKISGGNEKLFFGSGTQLSVL.

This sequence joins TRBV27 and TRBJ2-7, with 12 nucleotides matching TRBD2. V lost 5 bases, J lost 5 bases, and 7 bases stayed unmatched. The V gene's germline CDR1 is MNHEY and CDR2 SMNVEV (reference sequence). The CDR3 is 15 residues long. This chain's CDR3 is CASSTPGLAGHEQYF. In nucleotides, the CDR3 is TGTGCCAGCAGTACTCCGGGACTAGCGGGCCACGAGCAGTACTTC.

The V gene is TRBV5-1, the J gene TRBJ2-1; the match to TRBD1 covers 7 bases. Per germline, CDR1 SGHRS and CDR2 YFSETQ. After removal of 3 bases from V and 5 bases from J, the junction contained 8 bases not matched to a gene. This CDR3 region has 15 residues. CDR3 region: CASSYPGTENNEQFF. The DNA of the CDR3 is TGCGCCAGCAGCTATCCGGGGACAGAAAACAATGAGCAGTTCTTC.

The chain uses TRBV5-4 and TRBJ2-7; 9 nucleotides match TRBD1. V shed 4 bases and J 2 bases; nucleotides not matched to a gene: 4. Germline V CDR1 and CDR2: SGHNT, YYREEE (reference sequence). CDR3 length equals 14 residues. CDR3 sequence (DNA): TGTGCCAGCAGCGCGGGACAGGGTCCCTACGAGCAGTACTTC. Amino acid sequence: CASSAGQGPYEQYF.

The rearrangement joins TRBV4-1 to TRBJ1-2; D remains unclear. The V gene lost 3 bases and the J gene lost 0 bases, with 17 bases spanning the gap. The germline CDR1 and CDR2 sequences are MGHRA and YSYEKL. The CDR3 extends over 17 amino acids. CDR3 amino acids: CASSQSFLAAPNYGYTF. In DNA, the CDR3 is TGCGCCAGCAGCCAGTCCTTCTTAGCAGCCCCTAACTATGGCTACACCTTC.

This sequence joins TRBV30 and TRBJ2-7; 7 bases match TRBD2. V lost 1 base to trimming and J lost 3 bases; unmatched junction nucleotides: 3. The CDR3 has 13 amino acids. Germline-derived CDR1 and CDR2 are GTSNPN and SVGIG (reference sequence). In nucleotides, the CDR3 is TGTGCCTGGAGTGAGACTAGCAGCTACGAGCAGTACTTC. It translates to CAWSETSSYEQYF. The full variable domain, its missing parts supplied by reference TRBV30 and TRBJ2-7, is SQTIHQWPATLVQPVGSPLSLECTVEGTSNPNLYWYRQAAGRGLQLLFYSVGIGQISSEVPQNLSASRPQDRQFILSSKKLLLSDSGFYLCAWSETSSYEQYFGPGTRLTVT.

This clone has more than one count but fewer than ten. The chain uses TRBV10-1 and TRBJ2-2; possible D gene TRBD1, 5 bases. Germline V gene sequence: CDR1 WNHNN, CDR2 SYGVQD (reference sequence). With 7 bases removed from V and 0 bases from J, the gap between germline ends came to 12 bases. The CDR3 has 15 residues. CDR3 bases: TGCGCCAGCACCTCGGACAACCCGAACACCGGGGAGCTGTTTTTT. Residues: CASTSDNPNTGELFF.

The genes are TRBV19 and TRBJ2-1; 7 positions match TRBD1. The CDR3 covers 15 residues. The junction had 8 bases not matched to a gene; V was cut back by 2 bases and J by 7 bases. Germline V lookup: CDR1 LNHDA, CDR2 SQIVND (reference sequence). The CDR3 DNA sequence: TGTGCCAGTAGTATACGGGACAGCGAATATAATGAGCAGTTCTTC. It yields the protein CASSIRDSEYNEQFF.